The 5 T cell receptor beta chains listed next were all sequenced from one sample in a study of technical replicates of blood from several donors. Profiling relied on immunoSEQ multiplex PCR, and the TCRdb table lists in-frame clones only, not all of them. The sample has roughly 100,000 clones, 90% to 97% seen once. Input material: T cells isolated from PBMCs. The receptors shown here come from a human donor in good health.

This chain links TRBV27 with TRBJ2-7, with D possibly matching TRBD2 (5 bases). V gave up 3 bases and J gave up 6 bases, with 15 bases separating them. CDR3 length: 14 residues. From germline, CDR1 is MNHEY and CDR2 SMNVEV (reference sequence). The CDR3 bases are TGTGCCAGCAGTTTCCGGGGTAAAGGAACCGAGCAGTACTTC. Encoded protein: CASSFRGKGTEQYF.

This sequence joins TRBV18 and TRBJ1-5, with 8 bases that match TRBD1. The CDR3 contains 14 residues. Germline trimming cut 6 bases from V and 5 bases from J; bases unmatched to any gene: 6. Germline CDR1 reads KGHSH; CDR2 reads LQKENI. The CDR3 DNA reads as TGTGCCAGCTCTCCAGGGGGCGCATATCAGCCCCAGCATTTT. Translation gives CASSPGGAYQPQHF.

The chain joins TRBV18 to TRBJ2-1; 14 bases line up with TRBD2. Germline CDR1 reads KGHSH; CDR2 reads LQKENI. Trimming cost V 11 bases and J 6 bases; bases outside gene matches: 3. This CDR3 has 13 residues. This CDR3 is CAGGLAGGNEQFF. CDR3 DNA sequence: TGTGCCGGCGGACTAGCGGGAGGCAATGAGCAGTTCTTC.

The gene calls are TRBV27 and TRBJ1-2, with D possibly TRBD1 on 6 matching bases. Germline assignment: CDR1 MNHEY and CDR2 SMNVEV (reference sequence). The V gene lost 5 bases and the J gene lost 0 bases, with 10 bases spanning the gap. This CDR3 contains 14 residues. The CDR3: CASSPRTANYGYTF. CDR3 nucleotide sequence: TGTGCCAGCAGTCCAAGGACAGCTAACTATGGCTACACCTTC.

J is TRBJ1-5 and V is TRBV6-4; perhaps TRBD1 as D (6 bases). The CDR3 has 15 amino acids. Per germline, CDR1 MRHNA and CDR2 SNTAGT. Trimming took off 2 bases at V and 3 bases at J, with 11 bases between the two ends. CDR3 residues: CASSDPDSHNQPQHF. In nucleotides, the CDR3 is TGTGCCAGCAGTGACCCGGACAGCCACAATCAGCCCCAGCATTTT.